Below, one T cell receptor beta chain is given with its context. As yet, its antigen is unknown. The length of the CDR3 is 13 residues. The germline V gene encodes CDR1 MNHNS and CDR2 SASEGT. Between the trimmed V and J ends, which lost 7 bases and 3 bases, there was a span of 13 bases. It was RNA transcripts that yielded the amplified TCR beta CDR3 regions. Researchers ran a first-round RT-PCR on the TCR CDR3 using the HTBI primer set. TCRdb used MiXCR to reprocess the multiplex PCR reads, holding one entry per CDR3 protein. The table shows fewer than 350,000 distinct CDR3 sequences, with roughly 18% occurring only once. The data derive from a study of T cells in Graves' hyperthyroidism and ophthalmopathy. Study as a whole: Peripheral blood sampling occurred at initial diagnosis, before any treatment.

Study results and limitations: Ophthalmopathy was distinguished from stable hyperthyroidism by 13 V-J signatures.

Ophthalmopathy patients all had a Clinical Activity Score of at least 3, a NOSPECS grade of at least 4 and disease under 3 months old. A patient was excluded if there was uncontrolled infection, other autoimmune disease, pregnancy or lactation. The genes are TRBV6-1 and TRBJ2-7, with TRBD2 as a possible D gene (5 bases). The clonotype was recovered from a woman in her forties with Graves' ophthalmopathy. The sequenced sample was blood. CDR3 bases: TGTGCCAGCACCGGCGGAGACTACTACGAGCAGTACTTC. This sequence encodes CASTGGDYYEQYF.